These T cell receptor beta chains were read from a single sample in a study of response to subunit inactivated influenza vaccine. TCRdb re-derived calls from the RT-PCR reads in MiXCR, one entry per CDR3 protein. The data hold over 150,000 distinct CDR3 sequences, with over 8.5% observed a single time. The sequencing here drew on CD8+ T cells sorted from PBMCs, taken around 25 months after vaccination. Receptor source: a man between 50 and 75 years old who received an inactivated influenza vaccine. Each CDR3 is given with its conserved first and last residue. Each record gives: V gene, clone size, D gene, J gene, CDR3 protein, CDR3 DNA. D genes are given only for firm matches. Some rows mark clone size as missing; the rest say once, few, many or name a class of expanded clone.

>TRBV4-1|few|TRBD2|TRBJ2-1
CASSLPKASGVDNEQFF
TGCGCCAGCAGCCTTCCTAAGGCTAGCGGGGTCGACAATGAGCAGTTCTTC
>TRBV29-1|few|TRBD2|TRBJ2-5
CSVERRLADKETQYF
TGCAGCGTTGAAAGGCGACTAGCTGATAAAGAGACCCAGTACTTC
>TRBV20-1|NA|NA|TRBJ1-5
CSARVIIGGGNQPQHF
TGCAGTGCTAGAGTCATTATTGGGGGTGGCAATCAGCCCCAGCATTTT
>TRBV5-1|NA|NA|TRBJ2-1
CASSTSTSYNEQFF
TGCGCCAGCAGCACGAGTACCTCCTACAATGAGCAGTTCTTC
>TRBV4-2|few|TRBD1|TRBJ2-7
CASSQLLDRTSYEQYF
TGTGCCAGCAGCCAGCTACTGGACAGGACTTCCTACGAGCAGTACTTC
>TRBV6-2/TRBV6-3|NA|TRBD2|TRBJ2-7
CASSYSRYTSGRAYEQYF
TGTGCCAGCAGTTACTCGAGGTATACTAGCGGGAGGGCGTACGAGCAGTACTTC
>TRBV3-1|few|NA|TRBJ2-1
CASSQVLAGIEQFF
TGTGCCAGCAGCCAAGTGTTAGCTGGGATTGAGCAGTTCTTC
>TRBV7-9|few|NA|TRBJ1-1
CASRQANTEAFF
TGTGCCAGCAGACAGGCGAACACTGAAGCTTTCTTT
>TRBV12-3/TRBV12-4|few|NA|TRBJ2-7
CASSYVSVYEQYF
TGTGCCAGCAGTTACGTATCCGTCTACGAGCAGTACTTC
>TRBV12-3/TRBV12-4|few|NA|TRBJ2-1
CASSFFPGTDLSYNEQFF
TGTGCCAGCAGTTTTTTCCCAGGGACTGATCTGTCCTACAATGAGCAGTTCTTC
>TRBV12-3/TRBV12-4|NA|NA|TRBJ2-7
CASSLTRNEQYF
TGTGCCAGCAGCTTAACACGGAACGAGCAGTACTTC
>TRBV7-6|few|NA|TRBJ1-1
CASSSVTGDAFF
TGTGCCAGCAGCTCGGTGACCGGCGACGCTTTCTTT
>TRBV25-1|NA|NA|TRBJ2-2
CASSASRRGTGELFF
TGTGCCAGCAGTGCTTCCAGGCGAGGCACCGGGGAGCTGTTTTTT
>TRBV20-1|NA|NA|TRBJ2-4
CSARDREEDIQYF
TGCAGTGCTAGAGACAGGGAAGAGGACATTCAGTACTTC
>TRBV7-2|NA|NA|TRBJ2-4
CASSLRGFLSTKNIQYF
TGTGCCAGCAGCTTACGCGGCTTCCTGTCCACCAAAAACATTCAGTACTTC
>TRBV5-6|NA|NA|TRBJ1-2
CASRRRENGYTF
TGTGCCAGCAGAAGACGGGAGAATGGCTACACCTTC
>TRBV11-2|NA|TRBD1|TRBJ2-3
CASSFRPIGTGGGTDTQYF
TGTGCCAGCAGCTTCCGTCCTATAGGGACAGGGGGAGGCACAGATACGCAGTATTTT
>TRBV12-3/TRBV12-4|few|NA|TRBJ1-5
CASSSGTISNQPQHF
TGTGCCAGCAGTTCCGGGACAATAAGCAATCAGCCCCAGCATTTT
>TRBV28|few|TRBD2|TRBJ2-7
CASSFFGEASGMSYEQYF
TGTGCCAGCAGTTTTTTTGGGGAGGCTAGCGGGATGTCCTACGAGCAGTACTTC
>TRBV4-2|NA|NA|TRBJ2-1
CASSQDEGFYNEQFF
TGTGCCAGCAGCCAAGATGAGGGATTCTACAATGAGCAGTTCTTC
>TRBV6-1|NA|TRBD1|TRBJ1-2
CASSKGQVNYGYTF
TGTGCCAGCAGTAAGGGACAGGTGAACTATGGCTACACCTTC
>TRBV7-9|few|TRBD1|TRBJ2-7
CASSLAPGTGVYEQYF
TGTGCCAGCAGCTTAGCCCCCGGGACAGGGGTCTACGAGCAGTACTTC
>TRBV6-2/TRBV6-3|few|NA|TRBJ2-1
CASSYGWENEQFF
TGTGCCAGCAGCTATGGATGGGAGAATGAGCAGTTCTTC
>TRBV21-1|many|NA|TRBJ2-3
CASSGPHVAGGLEDTQYF
TGTGCCAGCAGCGGACCCCATGTAGCGGGGGGGCTTGAAGATACGCAGTATTTT
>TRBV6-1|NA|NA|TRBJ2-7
CASSEQIGPSSDEQYF
TGTGCCAGCAGTGAACAAATTGGGCCCTCAAGCGACGAGCAGTACTTC
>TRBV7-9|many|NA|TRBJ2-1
CASSLRQAGYNEQFF
TGTGCCAGCAGCTTGAGGCAGGCCGGATACAATGAGCAGTTCTTC
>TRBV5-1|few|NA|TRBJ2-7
CASGGGDGSYEQYF
TGCGCCAGCGGGGGCGGGGACGGCTCCTACGAGCAGTACTTC
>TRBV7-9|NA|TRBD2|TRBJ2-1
CASSLPSGYNEQFF
TGTGCCAGCAGCTTGCCTAGCGGATACAATGAGCAGTTCTTC
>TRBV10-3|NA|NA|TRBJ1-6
CAISENRAHSPLHF
TGTGCCATCAGTGAGAACAGGGCCCATTCACCCCTCCACTTT
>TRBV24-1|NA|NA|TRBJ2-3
CATSDKDSPTDTQYF
TGTGCCACCAGTGATAAGGATAGTCCCACAGATACGCAGTATTTT